The rows below give T cell receptor beta chains drawn from one sample of a study of HIV-infected patients and healthy controls. MiXCR, applied by TCRdb to the 5' RACE reads, yields one record per CDR3 protein. The sample records some 67,000 distinct CDR3 sequences, approximately 15% being singletons. Sample: CD4+ T cells from blood. All receptors come from a human donor in good health. Each CDR3 is given with its conserved first and last residue. Each record gives: J gene, D gene, V gene, clone size, CDR3 DNA, CDR3 protein. The D gene is left open where the match is weak. Not all rows give a size; the values are once, few, many and, for expanded clones, a class.

>TRBJ2-1|-|TRBV30|-
TGTGCCTGGAGTCGAGGGGGGAGCTCCTACAATGAGCAGTTCTTC
CAWSRGGSSYNEQFF
>TRBJ1-1|-|TRBV20-1|-
TGCAGTGCTAGAGCCAAACAGAGACTAAACACTGAAGCTTTCTTT
CSARAKQRLNTEAFF
>TRBJ1-2|-|TRBV20-1|-
TGCAGTGTACCAAGGGGGGGCTGGCAAGCTCGGGGTGGCTACACCTTC
CSVPRGGWQARGGYTF
>TRBJ2-3|-|TRBV14|many
TGTGCCAGCAGCCGGACCCACGTCCTCCCATCCGGGACTACAGATACGCAGTATTTT
CASSRTHVLPSGTTDTQYF
>TRBJ1-4|-|TRBV20-1|few
TGCAGTGCTAGGCGGTGGGATGAAAAACTGTTTTTT
CSARRWDEKLFF
>TRBJ2-2|TRBD1|TRBV28|few
TGTGCCAGCAGTTTAGTAAGGGACAGAAATACCGGGGAGCTGTTTTTT
CASSLVRDRNTGELFF
>TRBJ2-2|TRBD1|TRBV5-4|few
TGTGCCAGCAGCGCCCGACAGGGGCGAACCGGGGAGCTGTTTTTT
CASSARQGRTGELFF
>TRBJ1-5|-|TRBV7-2|-
TGTGCCAGCAGCTACCGGGACGGTGATCAGCCCCAGCATTTT
CASSYRDGDQPQHF
>TRBJ1-2|TRBD1|TRBV6-1|few
TGTGCCAGCAGTCCGAACGGAAACAGGGGCGACTATGGCTACACCTTC
CASSPNGNRGDYGYTF
>TRBJ1-3|-|TRBV4-2|-
TGTGCCAGCAGCCGGCCTGGGGGGACCTCCTCTGGAAACACCATATATTTT
CASSRPGGTSSGNTIYF
>TRBJ2-1|TRBD2|TRBV10-3|many
TGTGCCATCGGGAGGGAGTCCTACAATGAGCAGTTCTTC
CAIGRESYNEQFF
>TRBJ2-3|TRBD2|TRBV7-9|-
TGTGCCAGCACCCTGGGACTAGCGGGAGGAACAGATACGCAGTATTTT
CASTLGLAGGTDTQYF
>TRBJ2-1|TRBD1|TRBV19|few
TGTGCCAGTAGTAGCACAGGGGGCAGGTACAATGAGCAGTTCTTC
CASSSTGGRYNEQFF
>TRBJ2-5|-|TRBV6-6|-
TGTGCCAGCAGTTACTCGAGTCCAGCAGAAGAGACCCAGTACTTC
CASSYSSPAEETQYF
>TRBJ1-1|-|TRBV24-1|-
TGTGCCACCATAAACCGGGGGAACACTGAAGCTTTCTTT
CATINRGNTEAFF